What follows describes a single T cell receptor beta chain. The sample belongs to a study of shared clonotypes between healthy human individuals. Generated by immunoSEQ multiplex PCR, the TCRdb table keeps only in-frame clones and is missing some. The repertoire holds 2,100,000 or so clones, 95% seen once, with approximately 0.13% in the top ten. The CDR3 is 16 amino acids. CDR1 is GTSNPN, CDR2 SVGIG, per germline (reference sequence). V was cut by 0 bases and J by 2 bases, with 16 bases left in between. V and J are TRBV30 and TRBJ1-1, with a tentative D call TRBD1 (6 bases). Material: naive CD4+ T cells sorted from blood. Indicated subset: CD45RA+ positively selected. The sequence was obtained from a man aged 18 to 35 in good health. CDR3 nucleotide sequence: TGTGCCTGGAGTGTACTCGGGACATCCCCAAACACTGAAGCTTTCTTT. It yields the protein CAWSVLGTSPNTEAFF.